The sequence of this T cell receptor (beta chain) was determined in a study of T-cell memory formation after mild COVID-19. TCRdb reanalysed the 5' RACE reads using MiXCR and keeps one entry per CDR3 protein. The table shows about 250,000 distinct CDR3 sequences, with over 15% occurring only once. Germline CDR1 is SGHRS and CDR2 is YFSETQ. Between the trimmed V and J ends, which lost 2 bases and 6 bases, there was a span of 11 bases. This CDR3 contains 13 residues. In its sample, this clonotype was seen many times. The rearrangement joins TRBV5-1 to TRBJ1-1; D not certain. The sequenced sample consisted of PBMCs or a T cell subset sorted from them (not recorded which). The sequence was collected from an adult woman who had mild COVID-19 (a few samples of this study predate the infection). Cell type and time point are not known. CDR3 nucleotides: TGCGCCAGCAGCTTATCGGTCGGCGCTGAAGCTTTCTTT. It encodes CASSLSVGAEAFF.